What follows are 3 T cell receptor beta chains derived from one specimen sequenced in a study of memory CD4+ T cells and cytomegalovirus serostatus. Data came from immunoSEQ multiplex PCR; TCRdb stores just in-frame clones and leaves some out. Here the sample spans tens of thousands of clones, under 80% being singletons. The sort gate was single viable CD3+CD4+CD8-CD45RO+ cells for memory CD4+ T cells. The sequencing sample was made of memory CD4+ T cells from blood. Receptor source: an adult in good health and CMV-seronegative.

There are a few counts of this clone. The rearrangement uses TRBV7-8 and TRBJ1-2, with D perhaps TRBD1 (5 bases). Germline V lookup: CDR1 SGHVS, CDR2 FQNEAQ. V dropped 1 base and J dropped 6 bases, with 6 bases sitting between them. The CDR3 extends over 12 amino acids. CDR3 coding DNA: TGTGCCAGCAGCTTAGTGGGGGATGGCTACACCTTC. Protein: CASSLVGDGYTF.

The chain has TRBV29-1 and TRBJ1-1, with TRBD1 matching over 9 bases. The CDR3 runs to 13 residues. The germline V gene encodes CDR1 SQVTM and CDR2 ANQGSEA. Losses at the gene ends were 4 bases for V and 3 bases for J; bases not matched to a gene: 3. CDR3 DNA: TGCAGCGTTGGGACAGGGGCGGACACTGAAGCTTTCTTT. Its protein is CSVGTGADTEAFF.

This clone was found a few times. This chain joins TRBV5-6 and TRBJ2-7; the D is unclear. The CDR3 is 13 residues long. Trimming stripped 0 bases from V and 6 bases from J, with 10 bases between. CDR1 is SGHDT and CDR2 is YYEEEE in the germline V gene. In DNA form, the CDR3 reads TGTGCCAGCAGCTTGGACGGATACGGCGAGCAGTACTTC. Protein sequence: CASSLDGYGEQYF.